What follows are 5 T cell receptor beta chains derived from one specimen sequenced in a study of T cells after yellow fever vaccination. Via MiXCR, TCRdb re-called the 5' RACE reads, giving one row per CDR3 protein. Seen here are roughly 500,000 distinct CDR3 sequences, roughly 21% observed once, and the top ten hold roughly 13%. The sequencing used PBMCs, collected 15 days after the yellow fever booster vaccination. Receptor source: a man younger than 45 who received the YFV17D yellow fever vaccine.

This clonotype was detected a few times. The chain's CDR3 is CASSLRGAEQFF. CDR3 in DNA: TGCGCCAGCAGCCTGAGGGGGGCTGAGCAGTTCTTC. The chain has TRBV5-1 and TRBJ2-1; the D gene could be TRBD1 or TRBD2 (6 bases each). V shed 4 bases and J shed 9 bases, with 11 bases lying between them. Looked up from germline, CDR1 is SGHRS and CDR2 is YFSETQ. This CDR3 spans 12 amino acids.

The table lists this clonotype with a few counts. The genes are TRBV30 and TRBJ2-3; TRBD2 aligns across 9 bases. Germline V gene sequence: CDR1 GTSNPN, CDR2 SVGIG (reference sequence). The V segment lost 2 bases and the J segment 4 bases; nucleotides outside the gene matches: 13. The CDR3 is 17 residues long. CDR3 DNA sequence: TGTGCCTGGAGTTCTGGCCCTCAGCGGGAGGCCGCAGATACGCAGTATTTT. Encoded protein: CAWSSGPQREAADTQYF.

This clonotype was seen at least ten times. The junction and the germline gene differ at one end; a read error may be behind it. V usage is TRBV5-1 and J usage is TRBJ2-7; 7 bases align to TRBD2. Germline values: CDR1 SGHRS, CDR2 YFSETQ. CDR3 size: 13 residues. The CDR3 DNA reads TGTGCCAGCAGCTGGGGGGGCTCCTACGAGCAGTACTTC. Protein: CASSWGGSYEQYF.

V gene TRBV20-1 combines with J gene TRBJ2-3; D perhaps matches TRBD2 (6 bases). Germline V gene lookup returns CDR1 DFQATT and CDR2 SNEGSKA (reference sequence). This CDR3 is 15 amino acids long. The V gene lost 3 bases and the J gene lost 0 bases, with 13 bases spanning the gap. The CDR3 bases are TGCAGTGCTAGGGACTACCGGAGTAGCACAGATACGCAGTATTTT. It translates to CSARDYRSSTDTQYF.

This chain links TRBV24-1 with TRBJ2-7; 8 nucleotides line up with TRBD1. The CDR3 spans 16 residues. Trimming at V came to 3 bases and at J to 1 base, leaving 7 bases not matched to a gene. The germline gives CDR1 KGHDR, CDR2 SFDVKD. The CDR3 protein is CATSDRTGTGSYEQYF. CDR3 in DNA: TGTGCCACCAGTGATCGCACCGGGACAGGATCCTACGAGCAGTACTTC.